The 20 T cell receptor beta chains below come from one sample, sequenced in a study of somatic mutations in cytotoxic T cells in rheumatoid arthritis (dated by TCRdb to the late 2010s). Library generation was performed with the immunoSEQ multiplex PCR assay. Drawn from immuneACCESS, this table holds only the in-frame rearrangements with V and J called that TCRdb kept. Clones are partly lost; checked studies trace under half to an unresolved V gene and leave the rest unexplained. In all, the sample holds around 19,000 clones, and approximately 80% of those were seen once. 8.9% of the sample goes to the ten largest clones. Input material: CD8+ T cells sorted from blood. These receptors all come from an adult with rheumatoid arthritis.

The rearrangement links TRBV19 to TRBJ1-4; 7 bases agree with TRBD1. Germline lookup yields CDR1 LNHDA and CDR2 SQIVND (reference sequence). Germline trimming cut 1 base from V and 4 bases from J; bases unmatched to any gene: 6. The length of the CDR3 is 16 residues. DNA of the CDR3: TGTGCCAGTAGTATAGTGCCGGGACAGCGTAATGAAAAACTGTTTTTT. It codes for CASSIVPGQRNEKLFF.

This clone was found once. V is TRBV4-2 and J is TRBJ1-1, with D maybe TRBD1 (5 bases). V dropped 4 bases and J dropped 4 bases, with 16 bases sitting between them. Per the germline V gene, CDR1 is LGHNA and CDR2 is YNFKEQ. The CDR3 consists of 15 residues. CDR3 DNA: TGTGCCAGCAGCCCCTCGGTGGGGGAGGGCACTGAAGCTTTCTTT. Amino acids: CASSPSVGEGTEAFF.

This rearrangement joins TRBV11-3 to TRBJ2-1; 9 bases are a match to TRBD2. The germline gives CDR1 SGHNT, CDR2 YENEEA. The CDR3 loop spans 17 amino acids. V was clipped by 4 bases and J by 1 base; unmatched bases: 8. Here the CDR3 reads CASSSTKTSGSYNEQFF. The CDR3 DNA follows: TGTGCCAGCAGCTCTACCAAGACTAGCGGTTCCTACAATGAGCAGTTCTTC.

CDR3 region: CASTTGQGLDTEAFF. CDR3 DNA sequence: TGTGCCAGTACCACGGGGCAGGGGCTCGACACTGAAGCTTTCTTT. The rearrangement links TRBV19 to TRBJ1-1, with a possible D match to TRBD1 (6 bases). Trimming removed 7 bases at V and 3 bases at J, with 18 bases between. This CDR3 is built from 15 residues. Germline CDR1 is LNHDA and CDR2 is SQIVND (reference sequence).

The rearrangement links TRBV9 to TRBJ1-2; 10 bases line up with TRBD1. The germline V gene has CDR1 SGDLS and CDR2 YYNGEE. The V gene end was trimmed by 3 bases and the J gene end by 4 bases; junction bases not matched to a gene: 9. The CDR3 is 16 residues long. The CDR3 loop reads CASSESGTGAIYGYTF. CDR3 DNA: TGTGCCAGCAGCGAAAGCGGGACAGGGGCTATCTATGGCTACACCTTC.

This chain links TRBV5-6 with TRBJ2-7, with 7 bases aligning to TRBD1. From germline, CDR1 is SGHDT and CDR2 YYEEEE. The V segment lost 4 bases and the J segment 3 bases; nucleotides outside the gene matches: 7. This CDR3 comprises 14 residues. The CDR3 bases are TGTGCCAGCAGCGGCTTAGGGGGCGACTACGAGCAGTACTTC. Translating gives CASSGLGGDYEQYF.

The gene calls are TRBV27 and TRBJ2-3, with D unclear. Germline V lookup: CDR1 MNHEY, CDR2 SMNVEV (reference sequence). The CDR3 has 13 amino acids. V was cut by 5 bases and J by 6 bases, with 12 bases left in between. The CDR3 DNA is TGTGCCAGCAGTACCCTGATGGGGGATACGCAGTATTTT. It translates to CASSTLMGDTQYF.

The chain combines TRBV10-3 with TRBJ2-7; 8 bases fit TRBD2. Per germline, CDR1 ENHRY and CDR2 SYGVKD. The trim removed 5 bases at V and 3 bases at J, leaving 6 bases unmatched. The CDR3 extends over 14 amino acids. In DNA, the CDR3 is TGTGCCATCAGTCCGGGACTAGACGACTACGAGCAGTACTTC. Translated, it gives CAISPGLDDYEQYF.

V gene TRBV5-1 combines with J gene TRBJ2-1; 8 nucleotides align to TRBD2. Germline assignment: CDR1 SGHRS and CDR2 YFSETQ. The ends lost 4 bases at V and 9 bases at J; junction bases unmatched: 6. There are 13 residues in the CDR3. The CDR3 sequence is CASSPPAGAEQFF. The DNA of the CDR3 is TGCGCCAGCAGCCCGCCAGCGGGAGCTGAGCAGTTCTTC.

This rearrangement joins TRBV27 to TRBJ1-2; possibly TRBD1 for D (6 bases). CDR1 MNHEY and CDR2 SMNVEV come from the germline V gene (reference sequence). Trimming stripped 3 bases from V and 8 bases from J, with 13 bases between. CDR3 length: 13 amino acids. CDR3 DNA: TGTGCCAGCAGTTTTGGGCAGGGGCGAGGCTACACCTTC. Amino acids: CASSFGQGRGYTF.

The chain carries TRBV15 and TRBJ2-1; TRBD2 agrees at 13 bases. Per the germline V gene, CDR1 is LNHNV and CDR2 is YYDKDF (reference sequence). The ends lost 4 bases at V and 1 base at J; junction bases unmatched: 10. The CDR3 loop spans 19 amino acids. Here the CDR3 DNA reads TGTGCCACCAGCAAAGGACTAGCGGGAGCCATATATTCCTACAATGAGCAGTTCTTC. It encodes CATSKGLAGAIYSYNEQFF.

V gene TRBV13 combines with J gene TRBJ2-7, with 7 bases aligning to TRBD2. In germline, CDR1 is PRHDT, CDR2 FYEKMQ (reference sequence). CDR3 length equals 15 residues. Germline trimming cut 5 bases from V and 0 bases from J; bases unmatched to any gene: 7. The CDR3 spells CASSPGSGNSYEQYF. CDR3 in DNA: TGTGCCAGCAGCCCTGGGAGCGGGAACTCCTACGAGCAGTACTTC.

CDR3: CASSLSGGTNEKLFF. The CDR3 DNA sequence: TGTGCCAGCAGCCTATCGGGAGGCACTAATGAAAAACTGTTTTTT. The chain has TRBV9 and TRBJ1-4; unclear D gene. Germline V CDR1 and CDR2: SGDLS, YYNGEE. V gave up 4 bases and J gave up 2 bases, with 12 bases separating them. CDR3 length: 15 residues.

The J gene is TRBJ1-4, the V gene TRBV28; D unclear. The CDR3 length is 15 residues. The germline V and J ends were trimmed by 4 bases and 6 bases, with 15 bases remaining between them. CDR1 is MDHEN, CDR2 SYDVKM, per germline. The CDR3 reads CASSWVEGSDEKLFF. The CDR3, as DNA: TGTGCCAGCAGTTGGGTAGAGGGATCGGATGAAAAACTGTTTTTT.

The rearrangement joins TRBV9 to TRBJ2-1; 8 bases align to TRBD1. Germline values: CDR1 SGDLS, CDR2 YYNGEE. Trimming at V came to 4 bases and at J to 9 bases, leaving 12 bases not matched to a gene. The CDR3 extends over 15 amino acids. CDR3 in amino acids: CASSPPGQEAGEQFF. As DNA, the CDR3 is TGTGCCAGCAGCCCTCCGGGACAGGAGGCTGGTGAGCAGTTCTTC.

J is TRBJ1-1 and V is TRBV9; D is perhaps TRBD1 (6 bases). This CDR3 has 14 amino acids. CDR1 and CDR2 from the germline V gene are SGDLS and YYNGEE. V lost 2 bases and J 5 bases, leaving 13 bases between the germline ends. CDR3 DNA: TGTGCCAGCAGCGTGGTGGGGGGGCCAACTGAAGCTTTCTTT. Its translation is CASSVVGGPTEAFF.

CDR3 region: CASSVGSSGYLNTGELFF. CDR3 DNA sequence: TGTGCCAGCAGCGTAGGATCTAGCGGCTACCTAAACACCGGGGAGCTGTTTTTT. The rearrangement uses TRBV9 and TRBJ2-2; 7 nucleotides match TRBD2. The germline V gene has CDR1 SGDLS and CDR2 YYNGEE. V lost 0 bases and J lost 2; bases outside the gene matches: 10. There are 18 residues in the CDR3. Looking up the rest from reference TRBV9 and TRBJ2-2 gives the full variable domain: DSGVTQTPKHLITATGQRVTLRCSPRSGDLSVYWYQQSLDQGLQFLIQYYNGEERAKGNILERFSAQQFPDLHSELNLSSLELGDSALYFCASSVGSSGYLNTGELFFGEGSRLTVL.

This clone was found a few times. Other nucleotide sequences from this sample produce the same CDR3. This chain connects TRBV6-1 to TRBJ1-5; D gene ambiguous. V shed 1 base and J shed 5 bases, with 3 bases lying between them. This CDR3 contains 12 residues. Germline values: CDR1 MNHNS, CDR2 SASEGT. CDR3 coding DNA: TGTGCCAGCAGTGAAGGCTATCAGCCCCAGCATTTT. As protein: CASSEGYQPQHF.

The chain uses TRBV5-1 and TRBJ1-3; 10 bases line up with TRBD1. This CDR3 has 19 amino acids. The germline gives CDR1 SGHRS, CDR2 YFSETQ. V shed 4 bases, J shed 0 bases, and the junction held 13 bases outside the gene matches. The CDR3 region has the DNA TGCGCCAGCAGCAGGGCGGGACAGGGGACCTTTTTCTCTGGAAACACCATATATTTT. Translated: CASSRAGQGTFFSGNTIYF.

The chain has TRBV5-1 and TRBJ2-7; TRBD2 aligns across 7 bases. Trimming at V came to 4 bases and at J to 0 bases, leaving 7 bases not matched to a gene. The CDR3 runs 15 residues. In germline, CDR1 is SGHRS, CDR2 YFSETQ. The CDR3 is CASSTSGTNSYEQYF. CDR3 DNA sequence: TGCGCCAGCAGCACATCGGGGACTAACTCCTACGAGCAGTACTTC.